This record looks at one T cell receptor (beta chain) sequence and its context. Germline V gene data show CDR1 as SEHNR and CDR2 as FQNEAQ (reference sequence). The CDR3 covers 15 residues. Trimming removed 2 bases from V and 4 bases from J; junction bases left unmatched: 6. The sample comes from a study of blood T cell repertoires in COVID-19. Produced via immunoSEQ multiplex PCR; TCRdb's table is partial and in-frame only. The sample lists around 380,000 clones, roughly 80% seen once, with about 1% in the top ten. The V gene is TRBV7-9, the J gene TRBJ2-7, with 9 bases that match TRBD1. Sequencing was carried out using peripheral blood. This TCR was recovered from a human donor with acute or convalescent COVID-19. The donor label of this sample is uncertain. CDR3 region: CASSLSSDRGYEQYF. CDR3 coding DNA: TGTGCCAGCAGCTTAAGTTCGGACAGGGGTTACGAGCAGTACTTC.